The 24 T cell receptor beta chains reported below all come from one sample, sequenced in a study of blood T cell repertoires in COVID-19. Sequenced by immunoSEQ multiplex PCR; TCRdb stores in-frame clones only, minus some. The repertoire includes roughly 320,000 clones, 70% to 90% of them detected once, and roughly 1.3% sits in the top ten. The sequenced material came from peripheral blood. The receptors shown here come from a man between 65 and 85 years old with acute or convalescent COVID-19.

The gene calls are TRBV7-2 and TRBJ1-1; 8 bases align to TRBD1. V trimming: 5 bases; J trimming: 4 bases; junction bases outside the gene matches: 9. The germline gives CDR1 SGHTA, CDR2 FQGNSA. The CDR3 is 15 amino acids. This chain's CDR3 is CASSPRTGRGTEAFF. CDR3 nucleotides: TGTGCCAGCAGCCCCCGGACAGGGAGGGGCACTGAAGCTTTCTTT.

The CDR3 loop is CSASRGAGEQFF. The CDR3 DNA follows: TGCAGTGCTAGTCGGGGGGCGGGTGAGCAGTTCTTC. The chain links TRBV20-1 to TRBJ2-1, with a tentative D call TRBD2 (7 bases). Germline CDR1 and CDR2: DFQATT and SNEGSKA (reference sequence). Trimming took off 3 bases at V and 9 bases at J, with 12 bases between the two ends. This CDR3 is built from 12 residues.

The chain links TRBV5-1 to TRBJ2-7; tentative D call: TRBD1 (5 bases). In germline, CDR1 is SGHRS, CDR2 YFSETQ. The CDR3 totals 13 residues. V shed 5 bases and J shed 3 bases, with 12 bases lying between them. The CDR3 reads CASSTPGLYEQYF. For the CDR3, the DNA is TGCGCCAGCAGTACTCCAGGGCTCTACGAGCAGTACTTC.

V usage is TRBV9 and J usage is TRBJ2-3; 8 bases are a match to TRBD2. Germline V gene data show CDR1 as SGDLS and CDR2 as YYNGEE. V dropped 1 base and J dropped 5; count of bases not matched to a gene: 9. This CDR3 comprises 16 residues. The CDR3 reads CASSVTSGSSVDTQYF. DNA for the CDR3: TGTGCCAGCAGCGTAACGAGCGGGAGTTCTGTAGATACGCAGTATTTT.

The J gene is TRBJ1-4, the V gene TRBV4-2; no definite D call. V lost 0 bases and J 5 bases, leaving 10 bases between the germline ends. Germline CDR1 is LGHNA and CDR2 is YNFKEQ. This CDR3 contains 15 residues. The CDR3 sequence is CASSQEGRRNEKLFF. The CDR3 bases are TGTGCCAGCAGCCAAGAAGGCAGGAGGAATGAAAAACTGTTTTTT.

The chain carries TRBV25-1 and TRBJ1-2; D uncertain. CDR3 length equals 11 residues. Germline CDR1 and CDR2: MGHDK and SYGVNS. V lost 2 bases to trimming and J lost 10 bases, with 8 bases between them. Written as DNA, the CDR3 is TGTGCCAGCAGTGAACAGGTATTCTACACCTTC. Translated: CASSEQVFYTF.

The rearrangement uses TRBV19 and TRBJ1-2; D is perhaps TRBD1 (6 bases). The CDR3 runs to 14 residues. Germline values: CDR1 LNHDA, CDR2 SQIVND (reference sequence). V dropped 6 bases and J dropped 4 bases, with 15 bases sitting between them. The CDR3 DNA reads as TGTGCCAGTAGCCCACAGGGCCAGGTCTATGGCTACACCTTC. Its translation: CASSPQGQVYGYTF. Drawing the rest from reference TRBV19 and TRBJ1-2, the complete variable domain is DGGITQSPKYLFRKEGQNVTLSCEQNLNHDAMYWYRQDPGQGLRLIYYSQIVNDFQKGDIAEGYSVSREKKESFPLTVTSAQKNPTAFYLCASSPQGQVYGYTFGSGTRLTVV.

The rearrangement joins TRBV7-9 to TRBJ1-2, with 8 bases that match TRBD1. CDR1 and CDR2 (germline): SEHNR, FQNEAQ (reference sequence). Trimming took 5 bases from V and 6 from J; bases not matched to a gene: 5. This CDR3 comprises 13 residues. Written as DNA, the CDR3 is TGTGCCAGCAGCCTGACAGGGGTTGATGGCTACACCTTC. Protein: CASSLTGVDGYTF.

The rearrangement uses TRBV18 and TRBJ2-3, with TRBD2 matching 13 bases. Germline V gene sequence: CDR1 KGHSH, CDR2 LQKENI. The CDR3 length is 17 residues. V lost 6 bases, J lost 1 base, and 7 bases stayed unmatched. CDR3 protein: CASSLGTSGKGTDTQYF. CDR3 nucleotides: TGTGCCAGCTCCCTCGGGACTAGCGGGAAGGGCACAGATACGCAGTATTTT.

The chain combines TRBV6-5 with TRBJ1-6; D might be TRBD1 (5 bases). The V gene's germline CDR1 is MNHEY and CDR2 SVGAGI. V dropped 5 bases and J dropped 4 bases, with 9 bases sitting between them. The CDR3 loop spans 14 amino acids. CDR3 residues: CASSTTAYNSPLHF. CDR3 nucleotide sequence: TGTGCCAGCAGTACGACAGCTTATAATTCACCCCTCCACTTT.

CDR3 in DNA: TGTGCCAGCAGACCTACTACAGGCGGGGAGCTGTTTTTT. Its translation is CASRPTTGGELFF. The chain employs TRBV6-5 and TRBJ2-2, with D perhaps TRBD1 (5 bases). The germline V gene encodes CDR1 MNHEY and CDR2 SVGAGI. V gave up 6 bases and J gave up 7 bases, with 12 bases separating them. CDR3 length: 13 amino acids.

The rearrangement links TRBV6-2 or TRBV6-3 to TRBJ1-6, with D perhaps matching TRBD1 (5 bases). The V end was cut by 3 bases, the J end by 5 bases, with 11 bases between. Germline V CDR1 and CDR2: MNHEY, SVGEGT. CDR3 size: 15 residues. Written as DNA, the CDR3 is TGTGCCAGCAGTTATTCGCCCAGGGATAATTCACCCCTCCACTTT. Residues: CASSYSPRDNSPLHF.

The V gene is TRBV28, the J gene TRBJ2-7; a possible D gene is TRBD1 (6 bases). There are 12 residues in the CDR3. Germline assignment: CDR1 MDHEN and CDR2 SYDVKM. V gave up 5 bases and J gave up 9 bases, with 14 bases separating them. The CDR3 loop reads CASSKVVRGQYF. In DNA, the CDR3 is TGTGCCAGCAGTAAGGTCGTCAGGGGGCAGTACTTC.

This clone has more than one count but fewer than ten. The chain has TRBV14 and TRBJ1-1, with 8 bases identical to TRBD1. Germline CDR1 and CDR2: SGHDN and FVKESK. The CDR3 totals 13 residues. With 2 bases clipped from V and 11 bases from J, the junction kept 7 bases outside the gene matches. CDR3 residues: CASSQNTGGEAFF. The CDR3 nucleotides read TGTGCCAGCAGCCAAAATACAGGGGGTGAGGCTTTCTTT. Drawing the rest from reference TRBV14 and TRBJ1-1, the complete variable domain is EAGVTQFPSHSVIEKGQTVTLRCDPISGHDNLYWYRRVMGKEIKFLLHFVKESKQDESGMPNNRFLAERTGGTYSTLKVQPAELEDSGVYFCASSQNTGGEAFFGQGTRLTVV.

This clone has a handful of counts. The chain couples TRBV19 to TRBJ1-5, with 7 positions matching TRBD1. With V trimmed by 5 bases and J by 7 bases, 11 bases remained unmatched. The germline V gene has CDR1 LNHDA and CDR2 SQIVND (reference sequence). CDR3 size: 15 residues. CDR3 amino acids: CASSARDRVEQPQHF. As DNA, the CDR3 is TGTGCCAGTAGTGCCCGTGACAGGGTCGAACAGCCCCAGCATTTT.

The chain couples TRBV5-1 to TRBJ2-1; 14 bases fit TRBD2. The CDR3 length is 18 residues. The germline CDR1 and CDR2 sequences are SGHRS and YFSETQ. V lost 4 bases and J lost 0; bases outside the gene matches: 6. In nucleotides, the CDR3 is TGCGCCAGCAGCCGTGGGACTAGCGGGAGTTACTCCTACAATGAGCAGTTCTTC. Protein sequence: CASSRGTSGSYSYNEQFF.

This clone was seen more than once but under ten times. CDR3 coding DNA: TGTGCCAGCAGCTTAGAACAAAATAACCCCTACAATGAGCAGTTCTTC. Protein sequence: CASSLEQNNPYNEQFF. The V call is TRBV7-9, the J call TRBJ2-1, with no clear D. V was pared by 1 base and J by 2 bases, with 12 bases between. The germline V gene encodes CDR1 SEHNR and CDR2 FQNEAQ (reference sequence). The CDR3 totals 16 residues.

This clone was seen a few times. The V gene is TRBV7-2, the J gene TRBJ1-5, with TRBD1 matching 9 bases. The germline CDR1 and CDR2 sequences are SGHTA and FQGNSA. V dropped 5 bases and J dropped 7; count of bases not matched to a gene: 9. The CDR3 covers 15 residues. The CDR3 loop is CASSVGTGQPQPQHF. CDR3 DNA sequence: TGTGCCAGCAGCGTGGGGACAGGGCAGCCCCAGCCCCAGCATTTT.

The chain is built from TRBV7-2 and TRBJ2-2, with 7 nucleotides matching TRBD1. The CDR3 runs 16 residues. V dropped 1 base and J dropped 0; count of bases not matched to a gene: 2. CDR1 is SGHTA and CDR2 is FQGNSA in the germline V gene. The CDR3 loop reads CASSLVGTANTGELFF. The CDR3 nucleotides are TGTGCCAGCAGCTTAGTAGGGACAGCGAACACCGGGGAGCTGTTTTTT.

The V gene is TRBV5-6, the J gene TRBJ1-6, with D perhaps TRBD1 (6 bases). There are 16 residues in the CDR3. Per germline, CDR1 SGHDT and CDR2 YYEEEE. V lost 1 base, J lost 4 bases, and 12 bases lay in between. This CDR3 reads CASSLTGDTYNSPLHF. CDR3 DNA sequence: TGTGCCAGCAGCTTGACTGGGGACACTTATAATTCACCCCTCCACTTT.

The chain couples TRBV18 to TRBJ1-1, with 7 nucleotides matching TRBD1. Germline V CDR1 and CDR2: KGHSH, LQKENI. This CDR3 has 15 amino acids. Germline trimming cut 5 bases from V and 1 base from J; bases unmatched to any gene: 7. CDR3 residues: CASSSVDRANTEAFF. The CDR3, as DNA: TGTGCCAGCTCATCAGTAGACAGGGCGAACACTGAAGCTTTCTTT. The variable domain in full, completed from reference TRBV18 and TRBJ1-1, reads NAGVMQNPRHLVRRRGQEARLRCSPMKGHSHVYWYRQLPEEGLKFMVYLQKENIIDESGMPKERFSAEFPKEGPSILRIQQVVRGDSAAYFCASSSVDRANTEAFFGQGTRLTVV.

The chain has TRBV30 and TRBJ2-2; possibly TRBD1 for D (6 bases). V gave up 5 bases and J gave up 6 bases, with 13 bases separating them. The CDR3 consists of 13 residues. The germline CDR1 and CDR2 sequences are GTSNPN and SVGIG (reference sequence). The CDR3 loop is CAWHLTGSGELFF. Here the CDR3 DNA reads TGTGCCTGGCACTTAACAGGGTCCGGGGAGCTGTTTTTT.

This clone was picked up one time. The J gene is TRBJ1-1, the V gene TRBV7-6; D is unclear. The CDR3 is 13 residues long. The V gene lost 1 base and the J gene lost 5 bases, with 8 bases spanning the gap. Per the germline V gene, CDR1 is SGHVS and CDR2 is FNYEAQ. Here the CDR3 DNA reads TGTGCCAGCAGCTTAGTAGCCGGGACTGAAGCTTTCTTT. This translates into CASSLVAGTEAFF.

The chain is built from TRBV5-4 and TRBJ1-4; 9 nucleotides agree with TRBD1. Germline-derived CDR1 and CDR2 are SGHNT and YYREEE (reference sequence). This CDR3 spans 15 amino acids. The V segment lost 1 base and the J segment 8 bases; nucleotides outside the gene matches: 6. CDR3 in amino acids: CASSLQQGADEKLFF. CDR3 coding DNA: TGTGCCAGCAGCTTGCAACAGGGGGCAGACGAAAAACTGTTTTTT.